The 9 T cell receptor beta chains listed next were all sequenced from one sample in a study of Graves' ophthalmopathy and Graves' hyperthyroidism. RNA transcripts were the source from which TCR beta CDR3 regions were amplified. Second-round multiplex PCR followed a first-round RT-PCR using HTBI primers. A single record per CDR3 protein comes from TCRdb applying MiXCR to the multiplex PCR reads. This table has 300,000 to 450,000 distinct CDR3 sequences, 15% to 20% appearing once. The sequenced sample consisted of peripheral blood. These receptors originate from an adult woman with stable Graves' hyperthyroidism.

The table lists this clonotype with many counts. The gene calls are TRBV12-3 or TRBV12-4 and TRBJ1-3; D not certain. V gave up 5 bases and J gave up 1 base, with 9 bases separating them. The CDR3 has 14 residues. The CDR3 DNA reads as TGTGCCAGCAGTCCCACGGGTTCTGGAAACACCATATATTTT. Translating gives CASSPTGSGNTIYF.

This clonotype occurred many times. CDR3 loop: CASSEAPTFNQPQHF. The DNA for the CDR3 is TGTGCCAGCAGTGAAGCGCCAACTTTTAATCAGCCCCAGCATTTT. The chain is built from TRBV6-1 and TRBJ1-5; no clear D. Germline lookup yields CDR1 MNHNS and CDR2 SASEGT. V was trimmed by 0 bases and J by 4 bases, leaving 10 bases between them. CDR3 length: 15 amino acids.

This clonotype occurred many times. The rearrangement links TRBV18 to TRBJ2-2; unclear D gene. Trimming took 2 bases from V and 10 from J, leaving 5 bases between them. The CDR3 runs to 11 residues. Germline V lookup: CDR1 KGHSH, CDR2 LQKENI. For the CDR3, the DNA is TGTGCCAGCTCACCAACCTCGGAGCTGTTTTTT. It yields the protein CASSPTSELFF.

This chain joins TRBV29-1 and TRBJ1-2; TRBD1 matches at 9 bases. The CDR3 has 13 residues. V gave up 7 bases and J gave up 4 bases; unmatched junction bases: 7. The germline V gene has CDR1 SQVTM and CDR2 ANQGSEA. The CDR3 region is CSAAGTGLYGYTF. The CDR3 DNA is TGCAGCGCCGCCGGGACAGGGCTCTATGGCTACACCTTC. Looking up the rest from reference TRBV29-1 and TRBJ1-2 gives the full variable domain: SAVISQKPSRDICQRGTSLTIQCQVDSQVTMMFWYRQQPGQSLTLIATANQGSEATYESGFVIDKFPISRPNLTFSTLTVSNMSPEDSSIYLCSAAGTGLYGYTFGSGTRLTVV.

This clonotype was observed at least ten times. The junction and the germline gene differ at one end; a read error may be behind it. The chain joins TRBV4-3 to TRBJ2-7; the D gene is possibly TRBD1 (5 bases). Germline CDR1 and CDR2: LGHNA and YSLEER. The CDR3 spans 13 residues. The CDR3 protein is CASSQAQGYEQYF. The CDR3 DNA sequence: TGTGCCAGCAGCCAAGCCCAGGGCTACGAGCAGTACTTC.

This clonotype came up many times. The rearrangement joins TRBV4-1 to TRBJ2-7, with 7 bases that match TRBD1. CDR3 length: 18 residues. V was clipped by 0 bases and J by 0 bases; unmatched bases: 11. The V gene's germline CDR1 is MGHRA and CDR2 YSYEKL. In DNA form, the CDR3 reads TGCGCCAGCAGCCAAGATTTAGTATATGCAGGGGGCTCCTACGAGCAGTACTTC. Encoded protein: CASSQDLVYAGGSYEQYF.

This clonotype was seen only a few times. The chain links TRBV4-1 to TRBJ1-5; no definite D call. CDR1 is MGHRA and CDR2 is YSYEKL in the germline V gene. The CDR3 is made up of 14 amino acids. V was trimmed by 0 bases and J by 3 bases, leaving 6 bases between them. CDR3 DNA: TGCGCCAGCAGCCAAGATTCGGTCAATCAGCCCCAGCATTTT. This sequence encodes CASSQDSVNQPQHF.

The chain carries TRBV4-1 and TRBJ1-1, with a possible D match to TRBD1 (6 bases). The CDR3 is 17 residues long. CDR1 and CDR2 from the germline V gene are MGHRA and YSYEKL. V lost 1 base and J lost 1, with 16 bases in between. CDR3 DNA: TGCGCCAGCAGCCAAGGCCCCGACAGGTTGGGGAACACTGAAGCTTTCTTT. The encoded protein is CASSQGPDRLGNTEAFF.

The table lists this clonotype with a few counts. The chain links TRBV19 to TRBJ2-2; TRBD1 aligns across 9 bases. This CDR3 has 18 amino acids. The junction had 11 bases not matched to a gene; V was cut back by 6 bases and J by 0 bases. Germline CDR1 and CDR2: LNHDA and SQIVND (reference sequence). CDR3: CASRPGTGSYTNTGELFF. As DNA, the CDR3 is TGTGCCAGTAGACCCGGGACAGGGTCCTACACGAACACCGGGGAGCTGTTTTTT.